One and the same sample provided the 11 T cell receptor beta chains below, sequenced in a study of patients and donors after allogeneic stem cell transplantation. Using its own MiXCR run on the RT-PCR reads, TCRdb lists one record per CDR3 protein. Here the sample spans roughly 880,000 distinct CDR3 sequences, 18% being singletons. The sample comprised blood, either unsorted or a sorted T cell fraction (not recorded which). The receptors come from a human donor who was either an allogeneic HSCT recipient or a stem cell or donor lymphocyte infusion donor (not recorded which). It is not recorded whose cells these are; they may come from a transplant donor.

This clonotype was seen only a few times. V usage is TRBV4-3 and J usage is TRBJ2-2, with D unclear. This CDR3 spans 15 amino acids. V was pared by 0 bases and J by 8 bases, with 13 bases between. CDR1 and CDR2 from the germline V gene are LGHNA and YSLEER. The CDR3 loop is CASSQEIGLGGELFF. The CDR3 nucleotides read TGCGCCAGCAGCCAAGAGATTGGGTTGGGGGGGGAGCTGTTTTTT.

The rearrangement uses TRBV20-1 and TRBJ1-5; D gene uncertain. The V end lost 6 bases, the J end lost 2 bases, and 14 bases lay between the germline ends. In germline, CDR1 is DFQATT, CDR2 SNEGSKA (reference sequence). CDR3 length: 14 amino acids. CDR3 in DNA: TGCAGTGCCACGGAAGGACGGGGCAATCAGCCCCAGCATTTT. Its translation is CSATEGRGNQPQHF.

This chain connects TRBV12-3 or TRBV12-4 to TRBJ2-1; 8 bases map to TRBD2. This CDR3 has 14 residues. With V trimmed by 7 bases and J by 8 bases, 10 bases remained unmatched. The CDR3 DNA sequence: TGTGCCAGCAATTTCGCGGGGGGTCGTTATGAGCAGTTCTTC. This encodes CASNFAGGRYEQFF.

This chain joins TRBV6-1 and TRBJ2-7, with TRBD2 identical over 8 bases. This CDR3 is 16 amino acids long. Looked up from germline, CDR1 is MNHNS and CDR2 is SASEGT. The junction had 11 bases not matched to a gene; V was cut back by 5 bases and J by 2 bases. In nucleotides, the CDR3 is TGTGCCAGCAGTAGGGGGACTAGTATAGGAGCCTACGAGCAGTACTTC. This sequence encodes CASSRGTSIGAYEQYF.

This chain uses TRBV4-2 with TRBJ1-1; TRBD1 is a possible D gene (5 bases). The germline V gene encodes CDR1 LGHNA and CDR2 YNFKEQ. V was cut by 3 bases and J by 1 base, with 12 bases left in between. The CDR3 extends over 15 amino acids. This chain's CDR3 is CASSHPPGENTEAFF. DNA of the CDR3: TGTGCCAGCAGCCACCCCCCGGGGGAGAACACTGAAGCTTTCTTT.

The rearrangement joins TRBV11-3 to TRBJ2-1; no clear D. Trimming removed 5 bases from V and 4 bases from J, with 18 bases in between. Germline V lookup: CDR1 SGHNT, CDR2 YENEEA. The CDR3 contains 16 residues. CDR3 in DNA: TGTGCCAGCAGCCCTATCACTCGGGCCGTATACAATGAGCAGTTCTTC. It codes for CASSPITRAVYNEQFF. The full variable domain, in which reference TRBV11-3 and TRBJ2-1 provide the parts outside the CDR3, is EAGVVQSPRYKIIEKKQPVAFWCNPISGHNTLYWYLQNLGQGPELLIRYENEEAVDDSQLPKDRFSAERLKGVDSTLKIQPAELGDSAVYLCASSPITRAVYNEQFFGPGTRLTVL.

The V gene is TRBV6-5, the J gene TRBJ2-7; no reliable D call. CDR1 and CDR2 from the germline V gene are MNHEY and SVGAGI. Trimming pared 2 bases from V and 0 bases from J, leaving 8 bases between. The CDR3 loop spans 14 amino acids. CDR3 sequence reads: CASSYETNSYEQYF. CDR3 nucleotide sequence: TGTGCCAGCAGTTACGAGACCAACTCCTACGAGCAGTACTTC.

The chain combines TRBV5-1 with TRBJ2-7, with D unresolved. Germline loops: CDR1 SGHRS, CDR2 YFSETQ. The CDR3 length is 13 residues. Trimming pared 6 bases from V and 5 bases from J, leaving 15 bases between. The CDR3 protein is CASNPSGSHEQYF. The CDR3 nucleotides are TGCGCCAGCAACCCCTCCGGGTCCCACGAGCAGTACTTC.

The table lists this clonotype with a few counts. The chain combines TRBV18 with TRBJ2-1; D is perhaps TRBD1 (5 bases). V was cut by 2 bases and J by 0 bases, with 11 bases left in between. Germline CDR1 KGHSH, CDR2 LQKENI. The length of the CDR3 is 16 residues. The CDR3 reads CASSPAAGRSYNEQFF. CDR3 sequence (DNA): TGTGCCAGCTCACCAGCGGCAGGGCGCTCCTACAATGAGCAGTTCTTC. Drawing the rest from reference TRBV18 and TRBJ2-1, the complete variable domain is NAGVMQNPRHLVRRRGQEARLRCSPMKGHSHVYWYRQLPEEGLKFMVYLQKENIIDESGMPKERFSAEFPKEGPSILRIQQVVRGDSAAYFCASSPAAGRSYNEQFFGPGTRLTVL.

The chain has TRBV30 and TRBJ1-2; tentative D call: TRBD1 (6 bases). Trimming removed 1 base from V and 8 bases from J, with 14 bases in between. The CDR3 consists of 13 residues. The germline CDR1 and CDR2 sequences are GTSNPN and SVGIG (reference sequence). The CDR3 DNA is TGTGCCTGGAGTGAACAAACAGGGTCCGGCTACACCTTC. It translates to CAWSEQTGSGYTF.

The rearrangement links TRBV12-3 or TRBV12-4 to TRBJ2-6; D tentatively reads TRBD1 or TRBD2 (6 bases each). The CDR3 spans 20 residues. Trimming pared 1 base from V and 7 bases from J, leaving 26 bases between. The CDR3 nucleotides are TGTGCCAGCAGTTTAGATTCGAGGAGGGGACAAATCGGTTCAGCCAACGTCCTGACTTTC. Amino acids: CASSLDSRRGQIGSANVLTF.